Below, 13 T cell receptor beta chains from the same sample are listed, as sequenced in a study of Graves' ophthalmopathy and Graves' hyperthyroidism. RNA transcripts were the template, and TCR beta CDR3 regions were amplified from them. Amplification began with first-round RT-PCR using HTBI primers, then second-round multiplex PCR was performed. TCRdb re-derived calls from the multiplex PCR reads in MiXCR, one entry per CDR3 protein. Among 650,000 to 800,000 distinct CDR3 sequences listed, under 50% were seen once. The source material was peripheral blood. These receptors came from an adult man with Graves' ophthalmopathy.

This clonotype was seen at least ten times. V gene TRBV12-3 or TRBV12-4 combines with J gene TRBJ1-2; D is uncertain. V was clipped by 6 bases and J by 8 bases, with 16 bases between them. This CDR3 is built from 13 residues. CDR3 sequence reads: CASRSQAERGYTF. For the CDR3, the DNA is TGTGCCAGCAGGTCTCAGGCGGAAAGGGGCTACACCTTC.

The V call is TRBV25-1, the J call TRBJ2-6, with D maybe TRBD2 (5 bases). Between the trimmed V and J ends, which lost 4 bases and 2 bases, there was a span of 15 bases. CDR3 size: 17 residues. From germline, CDR1 is MGHDK and CDR2 SYGVNS. The CDR3: CASSVMKGVAGANVLTF. Here the CDR3 DNA reads TGTGCCAGCAGTGTCATGAAGGGAGTAGCTGGGGCCAACGTCCTGACTTTC.

The genes are TRBV2 and TRBJ1-1; 10 positions match TRBD1. With V trimmed by 2 bases and J by 5 bases, 2 bases remained unmatched. Looked up from germline, CDR1 is SNHLY and CDR2 is FYNNEI. The CDR3 totals 14 residues. CDR3 in amino acids: CASSELGQGTEAFF. In DNA form, the CDR3 reads TGTGCCAGCAGTGAACTGGGACAGGGGACTGAAGCTTTCTTT.

This clonotype was counted only a few times. The gene calls are TRBV7-9 and TRBJ2-5, with unresolved D. V was cut by 4 bases and J by 0 bases, with 9 bases left in between. Germline values: CDR1 SEHNR, CDR2 FQNEAQ (reference sequence). CDR3 length: 14 residues. The CDR3 sequence: CASSSFFHQETQYF. In nucleotides, the CDR3 is TGTGCCAGCAGCTCCTTCTTCCACCAAGAGACCCAGTACTTC.

The chain recombines TRBV29-1 with TRBJ1-1; 7 nucleotides match TRBD1. The germline CDR1 and CDR2 sequences are SQVTM and ANQGSEA. This CDR3 spans 14 amino acids. After removal of 4 bases from V and 1 base from J, the junction contained 6 bases not matched to a gene. CDR3 sequence reads: CSVGAGGRNTEAFF. The CDR3 DNA reads as TGCAGCGTTGGAGCAGGGGGTAGGAACACTGAAGCTTTCTTT.

This clonotype was picked up one time. Since a much larger clone is just one base distant, this may be a read error. The V gene is TRBV20-1, the J gene TRBJ2-5; 14 nucleotides align to TRBD2. The length of the CDR3 is 17 residues. CDR1 is DFQATT, CDR2 SNEGSKA, per germline (reference sequence). The CDR3 coding sequence is TGCAGTGCTAGAGGATGGACTAGCGGGAGGAATTGGGAGACCCAGCACTTC. Translating gives CSARGWTSGRNWETQHF.

The chain employs TRBV19 and TRBJ2-5; weak D call: TRBD1 (6 bases). CDR1 is LNHDA, CDR2 SQIVND, per germline (reference sequence). Trimming stripped 5 bases from V and 9 bases from J, with 19 bases between. The CDR3 spans 14 residues. The CDR3 DNA follows: TGTGCCAGTAGTGTTGACAGGATCAATCAGCCCCAGTACTTC. Residues: CASSVDRINQPQYF.

V usage is TRBV7-2 and J usage is TRBJ1-5; weak D call: TRBD1 (6 bases). The ends were cut back, 8 bases at V and 4 bases at J, with 21 bases in the middle. Germline lookup yields CDR1 SGHTA and CDR2 FQGNSA. The CDR3 consists of 16 residues. In nucleotides, the CDR3 is TGTGCCAGCTCCCTTAGAGGGGGGTCTGGGAATCAGCCCCAGCATTTT. The encoded protein is CASSLRGGSGNQPQHF.

As concerns this clonotype: As the CDR3 is not closed by the conserved phenylalanine or tryptophan, this likely results from a read error. The DNA is left out, because the CDR3 cannot be placed on it with certainty; the CDR3 is given as TCRdb lists it. The genes are TRBV29-1 and TRBJ1-1; the D segment call TRBD1 is taken from the table without a DNA check. Germline CDR1 SQVTM, CDR2 ANQGSEA. The CDR3 is made up of 9 amino acids, end residues included. CDR3: CSVLTGGVV.

The chain employs TRBV3-1 and TRBJ1-6, with D perhaps matching TRBD1 (5 bases). Per the germline V gene, CDR1 is LGHDT and CDR2 is YNNKEL (reference sequence). V shed 2 bases and J shed 8 bases, with 10 bases lying between them. The CDR3 runs 14 residues. The CDR3 nucleotides read TGTGCCAGCAGCCAATCTCCGGGGGATTCACCCCTCCACTTT. Translating it yields CASSQSPGDSPLHF.

This clonotype occurred many times. This chain connects TRBV27 to TRBJ1-2; D gene uncertain. The CDR3 is made up of 15 amino acids. The germline V gene encodes CDR1 MNHEY and CDR2 SMNVEV (reference sequence). V lost 2 bases and J lost 8, with 18 bases in between. The CDR3 DNA sequence: TGTGCCAGCAGTTTAGATGGATTGGGCAGGCTGGGCTACACCTTC. Amino acids: CASSLDGLGRLGYTF.

Many counts were recorded for this clonotype. The genes are TRBV2 and TRBJ2-5; D uncertain. CDR1 is SNHLY, CDR2 FYNNEI, per germline. Trimming left V 6 bases short and J 0 bases short, with 11 bases between. This CDR3 comprises 14 residues. CDR3 in amino acids: CASRPTTYQETQYF. The CDR3 nucleotides are TGTGCCAGCAGACCAACAACGTACCAAGAGACCCAGTACTTC.

The sample holds many counts of this clonotype. The V gene is TRBV7-2, the J gene TRBJ2-7; D gene ambiguous. Trimming cost V 1 base and J 6 bases, with 13 bases left between them. In germline, CDR1 is SGHTA, CDR2 FQGNSA. The CDR3 has 14 amino acids. The CDR3 here is CASSLGFRPPEQYF. Here the CDR3 DNA reads TGTGCCAGCAGCTTAGGTTTTCGTCCCCCCGAGCAGTACTTC.